The 21 T cell receptor beta chains below were found in one sample sequenced in a study of T cells in Graves' hyperthyroidism and ophthalmopathy. RNA transcripts were the template for amplifying TCR beta CDR3 regions. HTBI primers were used for first-round RT-PCR of the TCR CDR3. MiXCR was run by TCRdb on the multiplex PCR reads, yielding one entry per CDR3 protein. The profile shows about 560,000 distinct CDR3 sequences, around 17% of them singletons. The sequencing sample was made of blood. These receptors all come from a woman under 30 with Graves' hyperthyroidism.

This clonotype was seen repeatedly, ten times or more. The rearrangement links TRBV3-1 to TRBJ2-2, with D unclear. Germline V gene sequence: CDR1 LGHDT, CDR2 YNNKEL (reference sequence). The germline V and J ends were trimmed by 2 bases and 1 base, with 5 bases remaining between them. The CDR3 is made up of 14 amino acids. The CDR3 coding sequence is TGTGCCAGCAGCCAAAGACAGAACACCGGGGAGCTGTTTTTT. It specifies CASSQRQNTGELFF. The entire variable domain, with the rest obtained from reference TRBV3-1 and TRBJ2-2, is as follows: DTAVSQTPKYLVTQMGNDKSIKCEQNLGHDTMYWYKQDSKKFLKIMFSYNNKELIINETVPNRFSPKSPDKAHLNLHINSLELGDSAVYFCASSQRQNTGELFFGEGSRLTVL.

This clonotype was seen a few times. V usage is TRBV12-3 or TRBV12-4 and J usage is TRBJ2-7; no firm D call. There are 13 residues in the CDR3. Trimming took off 2 bases at V and 4 bases at J, with 9 bases between the two ends. CDR3 nucleotides: TGTGCCAGCAGTTTAAGAACTTATTACGAGCAGTACTTC. Translating gives CASSLRTYYEQYF.

CDR3 residues: CASSHGGRDYEQYF. The CDR3 coding sequence is TGTGCCAGCAGCCACGGAGGACGAGACTACGAGCAGTACTTC. J is TRBJ2-7 and V is TRBV5-5, with D perhaps matching TRBD2 (5 bases). This CDR3 is 14 amino acids long. CDR1 SGHKS and CDR2 YYEKEE come from the germline V gene (reference sequence). With 4 bases removed from V and 3 bases from J, the gap between germline ends came to 14 bases. Using reference TRBV5-5 and TRBJ2-7 for the parts outside the CDR3, the full variable domain is DAGVTQSPTHLIKTRGQQVTLRCSPISGHKSVSWYQQVLGQGPQFIFQYYEKEERGRGNFPDRFSARQFPNYSSELNVNALLLGDSALYLCASSHGGRDYEQYFGPGTRLTVT.

This clonotype was picked up many times. The rearrangement links TRBV20-1 to TRBJ2-3, with D perhaps TRBD2 (6 bases). This CDR3 region has 13 residues. From germline, CDR1 is DFQATT and CDR2 SNEGSKA (reference sequence). Trimming removed 7 bases from V and 0 bases from J, with 11 bases in between. CDR3 loop: CSVEGFSTDTQYF. The CDR3 nucleotides read TGCAGTGTGGAGGGATTTAGCACAGATACGCAGTATTTT.

At least ten counts were recorded for this clonotype. This rearrangement joins TRBV6-2 or TRBV6-3 to TRBJ1-1; tentatively, D is TRBD1 (6 bases). The V end lost 7 bases, the J end lost 6 bases, and 18 bases lay between the germline ends. The CDR3 is 14 amino acids. The germline V gene encodes CDR1 MNHEY and CDR2 SVGEGT. CDR3 in amino acids: CASTLSGGRAEAFF. The CDR3 region has the DNA TGTGCCAGCACTCTAAGCGGGGGGCGAGCTGAAGCTTTCTTT.

A remark on this clonotype: A single base separates this from a much larger clone, so it may be a read error. The chain carries TRBV13 and TRBJ1-1; D uncertain. CDR1 and CDR2 (germline): PRHDT, FYEKMQ (reference sequence). Trimming took 5 bases from V and 6 from J, leaving 10 bases between them. The CDR3 is 12 amino acids. As DNA, the CDR3 is TGTGCCAGCAGCCACGACGGGGCTGAAGCTTTCTTT. Translation: CASSHDGAEAFF.

This clonotype was detected ten times or more. The CDR3, as DNA: TGTGCCAGCAGCCCCGGCGGGACCCCCCTCCAAGAGACCCAGTACTTC. Its translation: CASSPGGTPLQETQYF. The V gene is TRBV11-2, the J gene TRBJ2-5, with a tentative D call TRBD2 (6 bases). Trimming took 5 bases from V and 1 from J, leaving 17 bases between them. The CDR3 runs 16 residues. Germline assignment: CDR1 SGHAT and CDR2 FQNNGV.

This clonotype was recorded many times. The genes are TRBV7-2 and TRBJ2-4; 9 nucleotides align to TRBD2. The CDR3 totals 15 residues. Looked up from germline, CDR1 is SGHTA and CDR2 is FQGNSA. V was pared by 5 bases and J by 10 bases, with 12 bases of the junction left unmatched. The CDR3 nucleotides are TGTGCCAGCAGCGCCATTGAGCGGGGGGATGGGATTCAGTACTTC. Amino acid sequence: CASSAIERGDGIQYF.

This clonotype appeared many times. This chain links TRBV27 with TRBJ2-7, with a possible D match to TRBD2 (5 bases). The germline V and J ends were trimmed by 2 bases and 2 bases, with 25 bases remaining between them. The CDR3 covers 19 residues. The germline V gene encodes CDR1 MNHEY and CDR2 SMNVEV (reference sequence). The CDR3 nucleotides are TGTGCCAGCAGTTTACCCCATGCTAGCCTGACGCCTGGGCCCTACGAGCAGTACTTC. Its protein product is CASSLPHASLTPGPYEQYF.

In its sample, this clonotype was seen many times. The chain employs TRBV20-1 and TRBJ1-2; D is uncertain. This CDR3 region has 13 residues. The V end lost 5 bases, the J end lost 0 bases, and 10 bases lay between the germline ends. Germline V gene lookup returns CDR1 DFQATT and CDR2 SNEGSKA (reference sequence). The chain's CDR3 is CSAQTPSNYGYTF. DNA of the CDR3: TGCAGTGCTCAGACACCTTCTAACTATGGCTACACCTTC.

This clonotype was detected once. The chain joins TRBV9 to TRBJ2-7; D gene unclear. The CDR3 is made up of 14 amino acids. Germline CDR1 is SGDLS and CDR2 is YYNGEE. Trimming stripped 2 bases from V and 7 bases from J, with 16 bases between. The CDR3 DNA reads TGTGCCAGCAGCGTCGACGAGCGCGGAAATGAGCAGTACTTC. It specifies CASSVDERGNEQYF. Looking up the rest from reference TRBV9 and TRBJ2-7 gives the full variable domain: DSGVTQTPKHLITATGQRVTLRCSPRSGDLSVYWYQQSLDQGLQFLIQYYNGEERAKGNILERFSAQQFPDLHSELNLSSLELGDSALYFCASSVDERGNEQYFGPGTRLTVT.

In this sample, this clonotype turned up many times. The chain combines TRBV6-6 with TRBJ2-5, with 9 bases aligning to TRBD2. V lost 0 bases to trimming and J lost 7 bases; unmatched junction nucleotides: 6. Looked up from germline, CDR1 is MNHNY and CDR2 is SVGAGI (reference sequence). This CDR3 spans 15 amino acids. CDR3 sequence: CASSYSISGSLTQYF. Here the CDR3 DNA reads TGTGCCAGCAGTTACTCGATTAGCGGGAGTCTGACCCAGTACTTC.

This clonotype was seen at least ten times. The rearrangement links TRBV6-2 or TRBV6-3 to TRBJ1-5; D is undetermined. Germline V gives CDR1 MNHEY, CDR2 SVGEGT. V gave up 2 bases and J gave up 0 bases, with 5 bases separating them. The CDR3 length is 14 residues. For the CDR3, the DNA is TGTGCCAGCAGTTACGGGGATAGCAATCAGCCCCAGCATTTT. Protein sequence: CASSYGDSNQPQHF.

V usage is TRBV20-1 and J usage is TRBJ2-7; TRBD2 aligns across 10 bases. Germline CDR1 is DFQATT and CDR2 is SNEGSKA (reference sequence). The V segment lost 6 bases and the J segment 5 bases; nucleotides outside the gene matches: 7. The CDR3 contains 13 residues. Here the CDR3 reads CSARSGGAHEQYF. DNA for the CDR3: TGCAGTGCCAGAAGCGGGGGGGCCCACGAGCAGTACTTC.

Details on this clonotype: The junction shows a germline mismatch at one end, possibly a read error. The rearrangement joins TRBV5-1 to TRBJ2-7; D is unresolved. Germline V gene lookup returns CDR1 SGHRS and CDR2 YFSETQ. The CDR3 runs to 13 residues. The CDR3 sequence is CASSSGPSYGQYF. CDR3 DNA: TGCGCCAGCAGCTCCGGGCCTTCCTACGGGCAGTACTTC. The whole variable domain, filled in from reference TRBV5-1 and TRBJ2-7, reads KAGVTQTPRYLIKTRGQQVTLSCSPISGHRSVSWYQQTPGQGLQFLFEYFSETQRNKGNFPGRFSGRQFSNSRSEMNVSTLELGDSALYLCASSSGPSYGQYFGPGTRLTVT.

This clonotype has at least ten counts. The junction shows a germline mismatch at one end, possibly a read error. This sequence joins TRBV27 and TRBJ1-1; 9 bases agree with TRBD1. The CDR3 length is 15 residues. Germline V CDR1 and CDR2: MNHEY, SMNVEV (reference sequence). The CDR3 here is CASSISTGGNTEAFF. The CDR3 region has the DNA TGTGCCAGCAGTATATCGACAGGGGGGAACACTGAAGCTTTCTTT.

This clonotype was observed a few times. The gene calls are TRBV6-1 and TRBJ2-7, with 7 bases matching TRBD1. Germline assignment: CDR1 MNHNS and CDR2 SASEGT. With 2 bases clipped from V and 5 bases from J, the junction kept 9 bases outside the gene matches. The CDR3 sequence is 15 residues long. CDR3 nucleotide sequence: TGTGCCAGCAGTGAACGAGACAGGGTTGGAGACGAGCAGTACTTC. This translates into CASSERDRVGDEQYF.

This clonotype was seen only a few times. This chain links TRBV7-9 with TRBJ1-1; 12 bases are a match to TRBD1. The CDR3 consists of 18 residues. Germline lookup yields CDR1 SEHNR and CDR2 FQNEAQ (reference sequence). The V segment lost 3 bases and the J segment 5 bases; nucleotides outside the gene matches: 13. The CDR3 DNA follows: TGTGCCAGCAGCTTCCCAAGGGGACAGGGGGCGAAGGGGACTGAAGCTTTCTTT. It translates to CASSFPRGQGAKGTEAFF.

This clonotype has more than one count but fewer than ten. The V and J genes are TRBV27 and TRBJ2-6, with TRBD1 identical over 7 bases. Germline assignment: CDR1 MNHEY and CDR2 SMNVEV (reference sequence). Trimming removed 7 bases from V and 4 bases from J; junction bases left unmatched: 19. CDR3 length: 19 residues. DNA of the CDR3: TGTGCCAGCACCCCTCTCCGGACAGGTCCTCTTTCCGGGGCCAACGTCCTGACTTTC. This translates into CASTPLRTGPLSGANVLTF.

This clonotype has ten or more counts. This chain joins TRBV18 and TRBJ1-5; TRBD1 matches 9 bases. After removal of 8 bases from V and 2 bases from J, the junction contained 1 base not matched to a gene. The length of the CDR3 is 13 residues. Looked up from germline, CDR1 is KGHSH and CDR2 is LQKENI. CDR3 nucleotide sequence: TGTGCCAGCACAGGGGGCGGCAATCAGCCCCAGCATTTT. This codes for CASTGGGNQPQHF.

This clonotype has just a few counts. This chain uses TRBV10-3 with TRBJ2-2; 9 bases are shared with TRBD2. The CDR3 has 16 amino acids. Germline-derived CDR1 and CDR2 are ENHRY and SYGVKD. With V trimmed by 6 bases and J by 3 bases, 8 bases remained unmatched. CDR3 nucleotides: TGTGCCATCAGATCTGATCTAGCGGGGCACACCGGGGAGCTGTTTTTT. Its protein is CAIRSDLAGHTGELFF.